Below, 11 T cell receptor beta chains from the same sample are listed, as sequenced in a study of cytomegalovirus exposure and HLA in healthy donors. Vbeta (60) and Jbeta (13) primers were used in the PCR. Profiling relied on immunoSEQ multiplex PCR, and the TCRdb table lists in-frame clones only, not all of them. The sample lists 60,000 to 75,000 clones, 65% to 75% occurring once. The sequenced sample was PBMCs. The receptors come from a woman aged 55 to 70 in good health and CMV-seropositive.

This chain links TRBV18 with TRBJ2-1, with D tentatively TRBD2 (5 bases). The V end lost 2 bases, the J end lost 6 bases, and 14 bases lay between the germline ends. CDR1 is KGHSH, CDR2 LQKENI, per germline. This CDR3 region has 15 residues. CDR3: CASSPRRESPNEQFF. As DNA, the CDR3 is TGTGCCAGCTCACCAAGACGGGAATCCCCCAATGAGCAGTTCTTC.

The gene calls are TRBV29-1 and TRBJ1-2, with D hard to call. This CDR3 has 11 amino acids. From germline, CDR1 is SQVTM and CDR2 ANQGSEA. V lost 7 bases, J lost 5 bases, and 11 bases lay in between. The CDR3 nucleotides read TGCAGCGCGAAATACAGTTATGGCTACACCTTC. This gives the protein CSAKYSYGYTF.

The CDR3 loop is CASSQVGDSNEQFF. As DNA, the CDR3 is TGTGCCAGCAGCCAAGTCGGGGACTCCAATGAGCAGTTCTTC. The chain employs TRBV4-2 and TRBJ2-1, with D possibly matching TRBD2 (6 bases). The CDR3 is made up of 14 amino acids. V was shortened by 1 base and J by 6 bases, with 10 bases between the two germline ends. CDR1 LGHNA and CDR2 YNFKEQ come from the germline V gene.

V and J are TRBV2 and TRBJ1-2, with TRBD1 as a possible D gene (5 bases). The CDR3 extends over 13 amino acids. Between the trimmed V and J ends, which lost 4 bases and 2 bases, there was a span of 8 bases. Germline CDR1 and CDR2: SNHLY and FYNNEI. CDR3 loop: CASSATENYGYTF. In DNA form, the CDR3 reads TGTGCCAGCAGTGCGACAGAGAACTATGGCTACACCTTC.

The V and J genes are TRBV5-5 and TRBJ1-2, with D tentatively TRBD1 (6 bases). Trimming pared 4 bases from V and 7 bases from J, leaving 14 bases between. The germline gives CDR1 SGHKS, CDR2 YYEKEE (reference sequence). This CDR3 has 13 residues. As DNA, the CDR3 is TGTGCCAGCAGCGTAACAGGGTTGGTTGGCTACACCTTC. It is translated as CASSVTGLVGYTF.

CDR3 amino acids: CASSWETTYNSPLHF. CDR3 nucleotide sequence: TGTGCCAGTAGTTGGGAGACCACCTATAATTCACCCCTCCACTTT. The chain combines TRBV19 with TRBJ1-6; no clear D. The CDR3 runs to 15 residues. Germline V gene lookup returns CDR1 LNHDA and CDR2 SQIVND (reference sequence). V was cut by 5 bases and J by 2 bases, with 10 bases left in between.

V and J are TRBV11-2 and TRBJ2-7; D unclear. The V end lost 6 bases, the J end lost 2 bases, and 8 bases lay between the germline ends. CDR1 is SGHAT, CDR2 FQNNGV, per germline. CDR3 length: 12 amino acids. The CDR3 region is CASRGFTYEQYF. The CDR3 nucleotides read TGTGCCAGCAGGGGCTTTACCTACGAGCAGTACTTC.

Here the CDR3 reads CASSIESGGAYEQYF. As DNA, the CDR3 is TGTGCCAGTAGTATAGAGAGCGGGGGTGCCTACGAGCAGTACTTC. The gene calls are TRBV19 and TRBJ2-7, with 8 bases that match TRBD2. The germline CDR1 and CDR2 sequences are LNHDA and SQIVND (reference sequence). Unmatched junction bases numbered 3, after V lost 0 bases and J lost 2 bases. The CDR3 length is 15 residues.

This clone was picked up one time. The chain has TRBV19 and TRBJ1-4; D gene ambiguous. The CDR3 runs to 12 residues. The germline V gene has CDR1 LNHDA and CDR2 SQIVND (reference sequence). Trimming took off 7 bases at V and 8 bases at J, with 11 bases between the two ends. The CDR3 sequence: CASTTSSEKLFF. The CDR3 nucleotides read TGTGCCAGTACCACTAGTAGCGAAAAACTGTTTTTT.

V and J are TRBV6-5 and TRBJ2-7, with D perhaps matching TRBD1 (6 bases). V lost 5 bases and J lost 2, with 13 bases in between. Germline assignment: CDR1 MNHEY and CDR2 SVGAGI. The CDR3 loop spans 14 amino acids. CDR3 coding DNA: TGTGCCAGCAGTACAACAGGGTTGCCCTACGAGCAGTACTTC. Its translation: CASSTTGLPYEQYF.

The rearrangement uses TRBV5-1 and TRBJ2-1; D possibly corresponds to TRBD1 (6 bases). Trimming removed 3 bases at V and 3 bases at J, with 13 bases between. From germline, CDR1 is SGHRS and CDR2 YFSETQ. The CDR3 is made up of 15 amino acids. The CDR3 sequence: CASSSRQEIYNEQFF. The DNA of the CDR3 is TGCGCCAGCAGCTCCCGACAGGAGATCTACAATGAGCAGTTCTTC.